The rows below give T cell receptor beta chains drawn from one sample of a study of cytomegalovirus exposure and HLA in healthy donors. Here immunoSEQ multiplex PCR was the method, and the copy in TCRdb shows in-frame clones only, minus some. The profile covers around 150,000 clones, with 61% appearing a single time and 1.8% taken by the ten largest. The sample consisted of PBMCs. The receptor source for this set is a male donor in good health and CMV-seronegative. Each CDR3 is given with its conserved first and last residue. The order of the fields is V gene, J gene, D gene, clone size, CDR3 DNA, CDR3 protein. The D gene is left open where the match is weak. Rows give clone size only sometimes, using once, few, many, or a class for an expanded clone.

TRBV7-9	TRBJ1-2	TRBD1	.	TGTGCCAGCAGCACTCGACAGGGAGGCTACACCTTC	CASSTRQGGYTF
TRBV30	TRBJ1-2	.	.	TGTGCCTGGAGTCTATCCAACGTTGGCTACACCTTC	CAWSLSNVGYTF
TRBV6-6	TRBJ1-6	.	.	TGTGCCAGCAGTATCAGGGGCTCACCCCTCCACTTT	CASSIRGSPLHF
TRBV10-2	TRBJ2-5	TRBD2	once	TGCGCCAGCAGCACTAGCGGGGGCCAGGCCCAGTACTTC	CASSTSGGQAQYF
TRBV13	TRBJ2-7	TRBD2	.	TGTGCCAGCAGCTCAAAGGCGTGGCGGGGGGGTCCTCGGGGAGGGCAGTACTTC	CASSSKAWRGGPRGGQYF
TRBV11-2	TRBJ2-3	.	.	TGTGCCAGCAGCGTACAGGGTAGCACAGATACGCAGTATTTT	CASSVQGSTDTQYF
TRBV6-5	TRBJ1-1	.	few	TGTGCCAGCAGCCTACGGGGTAGGACGAACACTGAAGCTTTCTTT	CASSLRGRTNTEAFF
TRBV27	TRBJ1-5	.	.	TGTGCCAGCGGTCAACAGGGCTTTCAGCCCCAGCATTTT	CASGQQGFQPQHF
TRBV9	TRBJ1-1	.	few	TGTGCCAGCAGCATAGGCGGGACTGAAGCTTTCTTT	CASSIGGTEAFF
TRBV6-5	TRBJ1-5	TRBD1	.	TGTGCCAGCAGTCAATTACAGGGGAATCAGCCCCAGCATTTT	CASSQLQGNQPQHF
TRBV2	TRBJ2-7	.	.	TGTGCCAGCAGTGAACCCCCCCGACTGAACGAGCAGTACTTC	CASSEPPRLNEQYF
TRBV6-5	TRBJ2-6	.	.	TGTGCCAGCAGGCCGGAGACAGCCGGGGCCAACGTCCTGACTTTC	CASRPETAGANVLTF
TRBV7-9	TRBJ2-3	TRBD2	.	TGTGCCAGCAGCCCCCCGGGGGGGATGGTAGGAGATACGCAGTATTTT	CASSPPGGMVGDTQYF
TRBV15	TRBJ1-2	TRBD1	.	TGTGCCACCAGCAGAGATCTGGCGGGACAGGGAGTCTTCTATGGCTACACCTTC	CATSRDLAGQGVFYGYTF
TRBV29-1	TRBJ2-7	.	few	TGCAGCGTCGGTGACTTGCTCGAGCAGTACTTC	CSVGDLLEQYF
TRBV20-1	TRBJ2-7	TRBD1	.	TGCAGTGCGTCTACAGGGGTCGAGCAGTACTTC	CSASTGVEQYF
TRBV7-8	TRBJ2-3	TRBD1	few	TGTGCCAGCAGATCACAGGGGGCCCTTTTTGACACGCAGTATTTT	CASRSQGALFDTQYF
TRBV18	TRBJ1-3	.	.	TGTGCCAGCTCACCACGAGGACAGAGGGCGTCTGACGGAAACACCATATATTTT	CASSPRGQRASDGNTIYF
TRBV28	TRBJ2-3	.	.	TGTGCCAGCAGTCCTATAACGGATACGCAGTATTTT	CASSPITDTQYF
TRBV14	TRBJ2-7	.	.	TGTGCCAGCAGCCAAGTGGCAGGGGGGTCCCTCGAGCAGTACTTC	CASSQVAGGSLEQYF
TRBV29-1	TRBJ1-1	TRBD1	.	TGCAGCGTCAGGACAGGGCCTGGGGGTGAAGCTTTCTTT	CSVRTGPGGEAFF
TRBV7-2	TRBJ1-5	TRBD1	few	TGTGCCAGCAGCTGGACAGGGGAACAGCCCCAGCATTTT	CASSWTGEQPQHF
TRBV6-1	TRBJ2-7	.	few	TGTGCCAGCAGTTTTGCGGTTGGATCCTACGAGCAGTACTTC	CASSFAVGSYEQYF
TRBV7-3	TRBJ2-3	TRBD1	.	TGTGCCAGCAGCTTGGGACAGGGGGGAACAGATACGCAGTATTTT	CASSLGQGGTDTQYF
TRBV28	TRBJ2-7	.	.	TGTGCCAGCAGTCAGGGGTCCAATCCCTACGAGCAGTACTTC	CASSQGSNPYEQYF
TRBV7-8	TRBJ1-5	.	few	TGTGCCAGCAGCTTAAACCCGGCGGGGCCGTATCAGCCCCAGCATTTT	CASSLNPAGPYQPQHF
TRBV5-6	TRBJ2-1	.	.	TGTGCCAGCAGCTTGGCCGTCGGGCGGGGAAGGAATGAGCAGTTCTTC	CASSLAVGRGRNEQFF
TRBV18	TRBJ1-1	TRBD1	.	TGTGCCAGCTCACCAGGGACAGGGGACACTGAAGCTTTCTTT	CASSPGTGDTEAFF
TRBV7-3	TRBJ2-2	.	.	TGTGCCAGCAGCTCCACTAACACCGGGGAGCTGTTTTTT	CASSSTNTGELFF
TRBV21-1	TRBJ2-7	.	few	TGTGCCAGCAGCCTACACCCATCCGACAGATTTTCCTACGAGCAGTACTTC	CASSLHPSDRFSYEQYF
TRBV7-9	TRBJ2-6	.	few	TGTGCCAGCAGTTGGACAGCGACGTTCTCTGGGGCCAACGTCCTGACTTTC	CASSWTATFSGANVLTF
TRBV18	TRBJ2-5	.	.	TGTGCCAGCTCACCACCGGGGGCAGAGACCCAGTACTTC	CASSPPGAETQYF
TRBV10-1	TRBJ2-3	.	.	TGCGCCAGCAGTGAGTCGAGTACGGGGGCAGATACGCAGTATTTT	CASSESSTGADTQYF
TRBV2	TRBJ2-3	TRBD2	.	TGTGCCAGCAGTAGCGGGGGGGGCACAGATACGCAGTATTTT	CASSSGGGTDTQYF
TRBV30	TRBJ1-3	.	few	TGTGCCTGGAGCCGTACGGGGGGGGGCATATATTTT	CAWSRTGGGIYF
TRBV20-1	TRBJ2-3	.	.	TGCAGTGCTGTTCCAGGAGATACGCAGTATTTT	CSAVPGDTQYF
TRBV27	TRBJ2-5	TRBD1	few	TGTGCCAGCAGTGCCCGACAGGGGGTACCGGAGACCCAGTACTTC	CASSARQGVPETQYF
TRBV18	TRBJ2-7	TRBD1	few	TGTGCCAGCTCACCGGTTGGGGACAGGGGCGACGAGCAGTACTTC	CASSPVGDRGDEQYF
TRBV19	TRBJ2-5	TRBD1	.	TGTGCCAGTAGTGGCGGGCAGGGGGCGGGAGAGACCCAGTACTTC	CASSGGQGAGETQYF
TRBV27	TRBJ1-5	.	.	TGTGCCAGCAGTATTACAGGCAATCGAGACTTAGATCAGCCCCAGCATTTT	CASSITGNRDLDQPQHF
TRBV7-9	TRBJ2-7	TRBD2	.	TGTGCCAGCACCCTTCTAGCGGGGGACACCTACGAGCAGTACTTC	CASTLLAGDTYEQYF
TRBV7-2	TRBJ2-7	.	.	TGTGCCAGCAGCGCGAGAGGGGGCGAGCAGTACTTC	CASSARGGEQYF
TRBV6-1	TRBJ2-3	TRBD2	.	TGTGCCAGCCCGGGACTAGCGGGAACAGATACGCAGTATTTT	CASPGLAGTDTQYF
TRBV6-5	TRBJ2-7	TRBD1	few	TGTGCCAGCAGTACCGGGACAGGGTATTTCTACGAGCAGTACTTC	CASSTGTGYFYEQYF
TRBV29-1	TRBJ1-1	.	.	TGCAGCGTGGACAACCAGAACACTGAAGCTTTCTTT	CSVDNQNTEAFF
TRBV30	TRBJ1-5	.	few	TGTGCCTGGAGTAAGACAGAATATCAGCCCCAGCATTTT	CAWSKTEYQPQHF
TRBV7-9	TRBJ1-5	TRBD1	.	TGTGCCAGCAGCACAGACAGGGAAAGCAATCAGCCCCAGCATTTT	CASSTDRESNQPQHF
TRBV7-8	TRBJ2-7	TRBD1	few	TGTGCCAGCAGCCAAGACAGGGAATACGAGCAGTACTTC	CASSQDREYEQYF
TRBV5-1	TRBJ2-3	.	.	TGCGCCAGCAGCCGCCCGGGATACAGGGAGAGCACAGATACGCAGTATTTT	CASSRPGYRESTDTQYF
TRBV16	TRBJ2-7	.	.	TGTGCCAGCAGCCCGCCCCAACGGGACGAGCAGTACTTC	CASSPPQRDEQYF
TRBV2	TRBJ1-4	.	.	TGTGCCAGCAGTGAAGCGGGGAGAGGGGAAAAACTGTTTTTT	CASSEAGRGEKLFF
TRBV5-8	TRBJ1-5	TRBD1	.	TGTGCCAGCAGCTTGGGGACAGGGGGGCAGCCCCAGCATTTT	CASSLGTGGQPQHF
TRBV30	TRBJ1-2	.	.	TGTGCCTGGGACCAGGACAGCTACTATGGCTACACCTTC	CAWDQDSYYGYTF
TRBV21-1	TRBJ1-1	.	.	TGTGCCAGCAGCTCCCACCGAAGCGGGAGGGGTGGTGAAGCTTTCTTT	CASSSHRSGRGGEAFF
TRBV11-2	TRBJ2-7	.	.	TGTGCCAGCAGCTTAGTCTTATCTACTACCTACGAGCAGTACTTC	CASSLVLSTTYEQYF
TRBV7-2	TRBJ2-1	TRBD1	.	TGTGCCAGCAGCCATATGGGGACAGGGAGCAATGAGCAGTTCTTC	CASSHMGTGSNEQFF